This T cell receptor beta chain originates from a study of blood T cell repertoires in COVID-19 (TCRdb year 2020). At the level of the whole study: Collaborator samples came from the United States, Italy and Spain and covered acute and convalescent phases of COVID-19. The prospective study material was composed of cDNA or gDNA derived from T cells, B-cell-depleted T cells, or PBMCs. The dataset comprised deeply sampled blood TCRbeta repertoires from subjects exposed to, actively infected with, or recovered from COVID-19. A freely available public database, intended as a resource for researchers studying the immune response to SARS-CoV-2, is where the repertoires were released. Samples came from the ongoing ImmuneRACE study (first 160 participants) plus 1,254 subjects from 6 global collaborators. Sample metadata almost always included a de-identified subject ID, COVID-19 status, age in years and sex. Where available, HLA class I and class II types were taken from metadata supplied by the sample provider and were not determined by assay-based typing. Points the paper makes about the study in general: Clinical and demographic metadata were provided uncurated, with the amount varying by source and participant.

About this clone itself: The target of this receptor is not known. Per-base quality was not reported, and no clone a single base away is much larger than it.

Sequences GTSNPN (CDR1) and SVGIG (CDR2) are obtained from the germline V gene (reference sequence). Inclusive of the bounding cysteine and phenylalanine, the CDR3 is 13 residues long. The DNA shown is the 39-base CDR3, in frame from base 1. V loses 6 bases at its end and J loses 3 bases; junction bases beyond the gene matches: 5. The collaborating institutions used their own protocols to collect whole blood in K2EDTA tubes. For TCRbeta analysis, collaborators shipped samples as frozen whole blood, isolated PBMCs, or DNA extracted from either of those sample types. TCRbeta CDR3 regions were amplified from genomic DNA using the immunoSEQ Assay, a bias-controlled multiplex PCR. Regarding the original processing steps: The number of nucleated cells in each sample was estimated from the amplification of reference gene primers within the assay. Sequence reads were collapsed and filtered to measure the absolute abundance of every unique TCRbeta CDR3 rearrangement. For each sample, productive Simpson clonality was calculated by taking the square root of Simpson's diversity index across productive rearrangements. The table comes from immuneACCESS by way of TCRdb, which keeps in-frame sequences with V and J called. Part of the clones is missing from these tables; in studies checked, under half for an unresolved V gene and the rest for unknown reasons. V, J and clone size are taken as reported in that table, and D and trimming were inferred from the DNA itself. In this sample the table shows about 150,000 clones, 65% to 85% of which occur a single time. The ten largest account for over 11% of the sample.

The source is a woman of 80 years or more with acute or convalescent COVID-19. Sequencing was done on a sample of peripheral blood. Recombination linked TRBV30 to TRBJ1-5; TRBD1 matches 7 bases in the middle. The CDR3 reads as follows: CACSQGFNQPQHF. The base sequence is TGTGCCTGTTCACAGGGGTTCAATCAGCCCCAGCATTTT.